This T cell receptor (beta chain) was found in a study of T cells in localized non-small cell lung cancer. Overall study findings and caveats: Uninvolved adjacent lung showed peak T cell clonality, exceeding tumor.

This clone has just a few counts. What it binds is unknown. The CDR3 contains 14 residues. V was pared by 5 bases and J by 9 bases, with 5 bases of the junction left unmatched. Germline V gene sequence: CDR1 SGHNT, CDR2 YENEEA. Using immunoSEQ multiplex PCR, the repertoire was profiled, and TCRdb retains in-frame clones only, with some absent. The sample lists about 72,000 clones, 84% seen once, with roughly 14% in the top ten. The sequence came from a female donor older than 55 with stage I lung adenocarcinoma. V gene TRBV11-3 combines with J gene TRBJ1-6; 9 bases are shared with TRBD1. This sample comprised peripheral blood, obtained before any cancer treatment. CDR3: CASSEGQGGSPLHF. As DNA, the CDR3 is TGTGCCAGCAGCGAGGGACAGGGAGGTTCACCCCTCCACTTT.